This T cell receptor (beta chain) was identified in a study of shared clonotypes between healthy human individuals. The overall study: Donors had three CD4 naive, three CD4 memory, two CD8 naive and one CD8 memory plate apiece. Study results and limitations: In general, naive subsets displayed greater estimated richness than memory subsets did.

Germline V lookup: CDR1 SGHTA, CDR2 FQGNSA. The CDR3 contains 15 residues. The V gene end was trimmed by 5 bases and the J gene end by 5 bases; junction bases not matched to a gene: 9. The table came from immunoSEQ multiplex PCR; TCRdb's copy has only in-frame clones and leaves some out. The table has about 980,000 clones, approximately 80% seen once. Points on this clone: Its antigen is unidentified.

The specimen sequenced was memory CD4+ T cells sorted from blood. Subset denoted: CD45RA-negative fraction. The V call is TRBV7-2, the J call TRBJ2-3, with 8 bases that match TRBD2. This TCR came from a man aged 18 to 29 in good health. The DNA for the CDR3 is TGTGCCAGCAGCCTCCTGGCTAGCGGGCAAGATACGCAGTATTTT. Translation: CASSLLASGQDTQYF.